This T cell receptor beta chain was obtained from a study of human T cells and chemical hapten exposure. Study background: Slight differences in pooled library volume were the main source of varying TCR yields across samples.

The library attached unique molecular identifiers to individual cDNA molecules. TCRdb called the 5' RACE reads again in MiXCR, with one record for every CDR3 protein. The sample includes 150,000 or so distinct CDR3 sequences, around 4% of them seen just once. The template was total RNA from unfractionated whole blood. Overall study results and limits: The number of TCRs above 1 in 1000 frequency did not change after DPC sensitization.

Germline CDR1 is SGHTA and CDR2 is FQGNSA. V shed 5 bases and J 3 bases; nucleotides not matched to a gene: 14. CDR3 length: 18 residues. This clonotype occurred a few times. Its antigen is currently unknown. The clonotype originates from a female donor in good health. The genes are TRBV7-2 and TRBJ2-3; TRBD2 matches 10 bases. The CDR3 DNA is TGTGCCAGCAGCAAAAGTCTGAGCGGGGGGGCGAGTACAGATACGCAGTATTTT. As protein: CASSKSLSGGASTDTQYF.